This record concerns one T cell receptor beta chain sequence. The sample holds a few counts of this clone. Its target antigen remains unknown. Because this receptor comes from a mouse, its gene names and germline sequences follow the mouse reference. The data originate from a study of tissue T cells after allogeneic stem cell transplantation (dated by TCRdb to the early 2020s). With regard to the full study: TCR beta repertoires were profiled across many tissues obtained from research autopsies of patients with and without GVHD, as well as in mouse models of GVHD. On the human side, the study was prospective and observational, with no blinding or randomization.

Receptor amplification or capture employed the immunoSEQ multiplex PCR assay. Adaptive Biotechnologies performed the TCRbeta CDR3 sequencing at survey depth and reported CDR3 sequences, V/J genes, productive frequency and template counts. TCR beta CDR3 regions were amplified from genomic DNA rather than RNA. The authors processed their data as follows. Pairwise repertoire overlap between tissues was quantified with Jensen-Shannon divergence, where 1 means complete divergence and 0 identical. Tissues were clustered by single-linkage agglomerative hierarchical clustering of pairwise JSD values and displayed as dendrograms. GLIPH2 was run on all patient samples with simulation_depth 1000, kmer_min_depth 3, cdr3_length_cutoff 8, keeping groups with more than two unique CDR3s. In a standardized tissue-overlap score, Jaccard GLIPH-group overlap across patients was extrapolated to a standard repertoire size of 1000 clones. Associations of diversity with clinical or experimental variables used linear mixed-effect models with tissue fixed effects and individual random effects. TCRdb mirrors the immuneACCESS table, restricted to in-frame sequences. Some clones are absent from its copies; in checked studies, under half trace to an unresolved V gene, and the reason for the others is unknown. V and J calls plus clone size are reproduced from that table; the DNA served to infer D and trimming. Present in this sample are roughly 45,000 clones, 73% of which were seen just once. The top ten constitute roughly 0.7% of the sample.

Study-wide findings and limitations: Within patients, how anatomically similar tissues were was a major factor shaping TCR repertoire composition, regardless of disease or transplant status. The patient cohort was small and clinically heterogeneous, and sampling depth was acknowledged as a limitation. Only a few T cell clones appeared in more than one patient, yet motif-based clustering showed tissue-specific repertoire signatures that were shared between patients. In both patients and mice, T cells from blood and spleen covered only a limited part of the TCR repertoire found in tissues. The study did not establish which tissue TCRs were alloreactive or antigen-specific, and some clones may have been host cells that persisted.

The material sequenced was sorted cells pooled from one or two spleens. The receptor comes from a pool of C57BL/6 mice in good health.

CDR3 DNA, as far as it was read: TGCACCTGCAGTGGTTATGAACAGTAC. Its product reads: CTCSGYEQY. Given in full, the CDR3 is CTCSGYEQYF. In this chain, TRBV1 is recombined with TRBJ2-7, with the D gene too uncertain to name. The read finishes 1 residue shy of the CDR3 end, and the germline J gene is used to complete it. Deletion took 4 bases off V and 4 bases off J, with a span of 2 bases between the germline ends. Taken from the germline V gene (reference sequence), the CDR1 and CDR2 loops are NSQYPW and LRSPGD. Spanning cysteine to phenylalanine, the CDR3 consists of 10 amino acids. The DNA has 27 bases, all within the CDR3, and is read from base 1.